This T cell receptor (beta chain) was captured in a study of blood T cell repertoires in COVID-19. The wider study: Sites across the United States, Italy and Spain contributed samples from acute and convalescent COVID-19.

Methods used by the authors: Nucleated cell counts were estimated from reference gene primer amplification. Clones were read by immunoSEQ multiplex PCR, and TCRdb kept only the in-frame ones, dropping some. V and J calls and clone size are those listed in that table; D and trimming were worked out from the DNA. The data contain fewer than 250,000 clones, around 83% of them seen just once; the ten biggest clones take up just under 7.5%. This CDR3 is built from 16 residues. J lost 6 bases, V lost 1 base, and 5 bases had no gene match. In germline, CDR1 is SGHDN, CDR2 FVKESK. The chain links TRBV14 to TRBJ2-1, with 11 positions matching TRBD2. The sequencing input was peripheral blood. The TCR comes from a woman aged 45-65 years with acute or convalescent COVID-19. CDR3 nucleotides: TGTGCCAGCAGCCAAGTGCTAGCGGGAGGACTCAATGAGCAGTTCTTC. Translating gives CASSQVLAGGLNEQFF.